Below are 10 T cell receptor beta chains sequenced from a single sample in a study of cytomegalovirus exposure and HLA in healthy donors. In the PCR, 60 Vbeta and 13 Jbeta primers were used. Only in-frame clones appear in the TCRdb table, and some are missing; sequencing was by immunoSEQ multiplex PCR. In the table there are 150,000 to 200,000 clones, about two thirds of which are singletons. The specimen was PBMCs. The source is a man aged 25 to 40 in good health and CMV-seropositive.

This clone was observed a single time. This sequence joins TRBV7-2 and TRBJ1-1; D is undetermined. Trimming took 5 bases from V and 4 from J, leaving 11 bases between them. The CDR3 is made up of 13 amino acids. Per the germline V gene, CDR1 is SGHTA and CDR2 is FQGNSA. The CDR3 protein is CASSLIGGTEAFF. The DNA of the CDR3 is TGTGCCAGCAGCCTCATCGGCGGCACTGAAGCTTTCTTT. The complete variable domain, with remaining parts taken from reference TRBV7-2 and TRBJ1-1, reads GAGVSQSPSNKVTEKGKDVELRCDPISGHTALYWYRQSLGQGLEFLIYFQGNSAPDKSGLPSDRFSAERTGGSVSTLTIQRTQQEDSAVYLCASSLIGGTEAFFGQGTRLTVV.

J is TRBJ2-3 and V is TRBV2; tentatively, D is TRBD2 (6 bases). CDR1 and CDR2 (germline): SNHLY, FYNNEI. The CDR3 spans 15 residues. Trimming removed 11 bases from V and 1 base from J, with 19 bases in between. CDR3 coding DNA: TGTGCCGGGATACGGGAGAGAGGGGGCACAGATACGCAGTATTTT. As protein: CAGIRERGGTDTQYF.

This clone was observed a few times. CDR3 amino acids: CASSVDTGGPLRDTQYF. The CDR3 DNA reads as TGTGCCAGCAGCGTAGATACGGGAGGGCCACTAAGAGATACGCAGTATTTT. The chain recombines TRBV9 with TRBJ2-3; TRBD2 aligns across 8 bases. The CDR3 has 17 amino acids. V lost 0 bases to trimming and J lost 5 bases; unmatched junction nucleotides: 11. CDR1 SGDLS and CDR2 YYNGEE come from the germline V gene.

The chain uses TRBV30 and TRBJ2-1, with TRBD2 matching over 14 bases. The CDR3 sequence is 15 residues long. The germline V gene has CDR1 GTSNPN and CDR2 SVGIG (reference sequence). V shed 7 bases, J shed 7 bases, and the junction held 9 bases outside the gene matches. CDR3 coding DNA: TGTGCCTCATCCATGACTAGCGGGGGGGTGAATGAGCAGTTCTTC. It is translated as CASSMTSGGVNEQFF.

The chain couples TRBV11-1 to TRBJ2-5, with TRBD1 as a possible D gene (6 bases). Trimming removed 2 bases from V and 3 bases from J, with 13 bases in between. The germline CDR1 and CDR2 sequences are SGHAT and FQDESV (reference sequence). The CDR3 spans 15 residues. The CDR3 loop reads CASSLSSRGEETQYF. The CDR3 region has the DNA TGTGCCAGCAGCTTATCCTCCAGGGGCGAAGAGACCCAGTACTTC.

V and J are TRBV11-3 and TRBJ2-1; 11 nucleotides agree with TRBD1. The CDR3 consists of 14 residues. Germline CDR1 reads SGHNT; CDR2 reads YENEEA. J lost 8 bases, V lost 2 bases, and 2 bases had no gene match. CDR3 in amino acids: CASSLTGQGDEQFF. In DNA form, the CDR3 reads TGTGCCAGCAGCTTAACGGGACAGGGGGATGAGCAGTTCTTC. Supplemented by reference TRBV11-3 and TRBJ2-1, the full variable domain reads EAGVVQSPRYKIIEKKQPVAFWCNPISGHNTLYWYLQNLGQGPELLIRYENEEAVDDSQLPKDRFSAERLKGVDSTLKIQPAELGDSAVYLCASSLTGQGDEQFFGPGTRLTVL.

The CDR3 sequence is CASSFGPGLGSGELFF. DNA for the CDR3: TGTGCCAGTAGTTTTGGACCGGGACTAGGATCCGGGGAGCTGTTTTTT. This chain joins TRBV19 and TRBJ2-2; TRBD2 matches at 8 bases. CDR1 LNHDA and CDR2 SQIVND come from the germline V gene (reference sequence). V lost 5 bases, J lost 6 bases, and 11 bases stayed unmatched. The length of the CDR3 is 16 residues.

V is TRBV7-2 and J is TRBJ2-5; the D gene is possibly TRBD1 (5 bases). V lost 4 bases and J lost 5, with 14 bases in between. Germline CDR1 SGHTA, CDR2 FQGNSA. This CDR3 is 14 amino acids long. The CDR3 reads CASSSRLGRETQYF. The DNA for the CDR3 is TGTGCCAGCAGCTCCCGACTGGGGCGGGAGACCCAGTACTTC.

This clone was detected a few times. The chain recombines TRBV11-2 with TRBJ2-7; a possible D gene is TRBD2 (6 bases). The V gene's germline CDR1 is SGHAT and CDR2 FQNNGV. V was shortened by 0 bases and J by 0 bases, with 12 bases between the two germline ends. The CDR3 covers 16 residues. Here the CDR3 reads CASSLERRAYSYEQYF. The CDR3 region has the DNA TGTGCCAGCAGCTTAGAACGGAGGGCCTACTCCTACGAGCAGTACTTC. Full variable domain (rest looked up from reference TRBV11-2 and TRBJ2-7): EAGVAQSPRYKIIEKRQSVAFWCNPISGHATLYWYQQILGQGPKLLIQFQNNGVVDDSQLPKDRFSAERLKGVDSTLKIQPAKLEDSAVYLCASSLERRAYSYEQYFGPGTRLTVT.

This clone was seen only a few times. This sequence joins TRBV6-5 and TRBJ1-4; D is uncertain. CDR3 size: 14 residues. The V end lost 6 bases, the J end lost 3 bases, and 11 bases lay between the germline ends. Looked up from germline, CDR1 is MNHEY and CDR2 is SVGAGI. CDR3 loop: CASRTGRSNEKLFF. The CDR3 DNA is TGTGCCAGCAGAACCGGGAGATCTAATGAAAAACTGTTTTTT.